This T cell receptor (beta chain) was recovered during a study of T cell responses to AZD1222 COVID-19 vaccine. Clones were read by immunoSEQ multiplex PCR, and TCRdb kept only the in-frame ones, dropping some. Counted here are 130,000 to 150,000 clones, about 91% occurring once; the ten biggest clones make up around 3.4%. Germline CDR1 reads MNHEY; CDR2 reads SVGAGI. Trimming took 6 bases from V and 6 from J; bases not matched to a gene: 11. The CDR3 is 15 residues long. This specimen was peripheral blood, taken on day 0 of MenACWY control vaccination. This sequence originates from an adult in good health. The rearrangement links TRBV6-5 to TRBJ2-1, with 7 bases matching TRBD1. CDR3 DNA sequence: TGTGCCAGCAGCCCCGACCGGGACAGACTCAATGAGCAGTTCTTC. This gives the protein CASSPDRDRLNEQFF.